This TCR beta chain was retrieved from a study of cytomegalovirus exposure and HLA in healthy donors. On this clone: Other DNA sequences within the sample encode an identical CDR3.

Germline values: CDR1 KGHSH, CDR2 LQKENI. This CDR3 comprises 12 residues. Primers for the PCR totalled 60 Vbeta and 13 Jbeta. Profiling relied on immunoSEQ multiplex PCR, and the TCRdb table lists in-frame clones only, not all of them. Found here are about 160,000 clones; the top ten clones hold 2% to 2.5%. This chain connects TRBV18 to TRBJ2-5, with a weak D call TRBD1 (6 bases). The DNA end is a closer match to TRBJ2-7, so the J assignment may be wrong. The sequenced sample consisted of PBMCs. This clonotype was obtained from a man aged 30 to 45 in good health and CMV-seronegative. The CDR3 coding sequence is TGTGCCAGCTCACAGGACAGCTACGAGCAGTACTTC. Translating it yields CASSQDSYEQYF.